These T cell receptor beta chains were read from a single sample in a study of cytomegalovirus exposure and HLA in healthy donors. The protocol was immunoSEQ multiplex PCR, while the TCRdb copy is restricted to in-frame clones and leaves out a portion. The sample shows about 140,000 clones, approximately 90% of them seen only once. The material sequenced was PBMCs. The receptors were gathered from a man between 18 and 29 years old in good health and CMV-seronegative. Each CDR3 is given with its conserved first and last residue. Each record gives: D gene, J gene, V gene, clone size, CDR3 protein, CDR3 DNA. D genes are given only for firm matches. Clone size, where shown, is once, few, many, or a class for clones that have expanded.

D gene: TRBD1; J gene: TRBJ1-6; V gene: TRBV27; clone size: .; CDR3 protein: CAGSSLRDRNSPLHF; CDR3 DNA: TGTGCCGGCAGTTCCCTCCGGGACAGAAATTCACCCCTCCACTTT
D gene: TRBD1; J gene: TRBJ2-5; V gene: TRBV18; clone size: .; CDR3 protein: CASSPLQGAETQYF; CDR3 DNA: TGTGCCAGCTCACCTTTACAGGGGGCTGAGACCCAGTACTTC
D gene: TRBD2; J gene: TRBJ2-5; V gene: TRBV30; clone size: .; CDR3 protein: CAWGTSPETQYF; CDR3 DNA: TGTGCCTGGGGGACTAGTCCCGAGACCCAGTACTTC
D gene: .; J gene: TRBJ1-2; V gene: TRBV19; clone size: .; CDR3 protein: CASSITTAGDYGYTF; CDR3 DNA: TGTGCCAGTAGTATCACAACGGCAGGGGATTATGGCTACACCTTC
D gene: TRBD2; J gene: TRBJ2-2; V gene: TRBV4-3; clone size: .; CDR3 protein: CASSHVAGGLTGELFF; CDR3 DNA: TGCGCCAGCAGCCATGTAGCGGGAGGGCTCACCGGGGAGCTGTTTTTT
D gene: .; J gene: TRBJ1-3; V gene: TRBV5-1; clone size: .; CDR3 protein: CASSSGSSGNTIYF; CDR3 DNA: TGCGCCAGCAGCTCCGGGTCCTCTGGAAACACCATATATTTT
D gene: .; J gene: TRBJ2-7; V gene: TRBV7-9; clone size: few; CDR3 protein: CASSLWQYEQYF; CDR3 DNA: TGTGCCAGCAGCTTATGGCAGTACGAGCAGTACTTC
D gene: .; J gene: TRBJ1-3; V gene: TRBV11-2; clone size: .; CDR3 protein: CASSPGSSGNTIYF; CDR3 DNA: TGTGCCAGCAGCCCTGGGAGCTCTGGAAACACCATATATTTT
D gene: .; J gene: TRBJ1-1; V gene: TRBV30; clone size: .; CDR3 protein: CAGQQNTEAFF; CDR3 DNA: TGTGCCGGACAGCAGAACACTGAAGCTTTCTTT
D gene: .; J gene: TRBJ2-7; V gene: TRBV7-7; clone size: .; CDR3 protein: CASSRGPPYEQYF; CDR3 DNA: TGTGCCAGCAGTCGCGGGCCTCCCTACGAGCAGTACTTC
D gene: .; J gene: TRBJ2-2; V gene: TRBV27; clone size: .; CDR3 protein: CASSWAGPGELFF; CDR3 DNA: TGTGCCAGCAGTTGGGCGGGGCCCGGGGAGCTGTTTTTT
D gene: .; J gene: TRBJ1-2; V gene: TRBV5-4; clone size: .; CDR3 protein: CASSLPGINGYTF; CDR3 DNA: TGTGCCAGCAGCTTGCCAGGAATTAATGGCTACACCTTC
D gene: .; J gene: TRBJ2-1; V gene: TRBV7-9; clone size: .; CDR3 protein: CASSFSSYNEQFF; CDR3 DNA: TGTGCCAGCAGCTTTTCTTCCTACAATGAGCAGTTCTTC
D gene: .; J gene: TRBJ2-3; V gene: TRBV5-1; clone size: .; CDR3 protein: CASSFRGTTTDTQYF; CDR3 DNA: TGCGCCAGCAGCTTTCGGGGGACGACCACAGATACGCAGTATTTT
D gene: .; J gene: TRBJ2-5; V gene: TRBV5-6; clone size: .; CDR3 protein: CASSLGRGIGVETQYF; CDR3 DNA: TGTGCCAGCAGCTTGGGGCGCGGAATCGGCGTAGAGACCCAGTACTTC
D gene: .; J gene: TRBJ1-5; V gene: TRBV6-1; clone size: few; CDR3 protein: CASSGRGNNQPQHF; CDR3 DNA: TGTGCCAGCAGTGGAAGGGGGAACAATCAGCCCCAGCATTTT
D gene: .; J gene: TRBJ2-3; V gene: TRBV29-1; clone size: .; CDR3 protein: CSVYSFTDTQYF; CDR3 DNA: TGCAGCGTTTACAGCTTCACAGATACGCAGTATTTT
D gene: .; J gene: TRBJ2-1; V gene: TRBV5-6; clone size: .; CDR3 protein: CASSLQSPGNEQFF; CDR3 DNA: TGTGCCAGCAGCTTACAAAGCCCGGGTAATGAGCAGTTCTTC
D gene: TRBD1; J gene: TRBJ1-1; V gene: TRBV4-1; clone size: .; CDR3 protein: CASSHPGQGPNTEAFF; CDR3 DNA: TGCGCCAGCAGCCATCCGGGACAGGGGCCGAACACTGAAGCTTTCTTT
D gene: TRBD1; J gene: TRBJ2-7; V gene: TRBV2; clone size: .; CDR3 protein: CASRTDRGYEQYF; CDR3 DNA: TGTGCCAGCAGGACCGACAGGGGCTACGAGCAGTACTTC
D gene: TRBD1; J gene: TRBJ1-1; V gene: TRBV6-5; clone size: .; CDR3 protein: CASSTTGWTEAFF; CDR3 DNA: TGTGCCAGCAGTACGACAGGGTGGACTGAAGCTTTCTTT
D gene: .; J gene: TRBJ1-6; V gene: TRBV30; clone size: .; CDR3 protein: CAWSVGVGSPLHF; CDR3 DNA: TGTGCCTGGAGTGTAGGGGTGGGTTCACCCCTCCACTTT
D gene: .; J gene: TRBJ2-1; V gene: TRBV5-1; clone size: .; CDR3 protein: CASSLDQGEQFF; CDR3 DNA: TGCGCCAGCAGCTTGGATCAGGGGGAGCAGTTCTTC
D gene: TRBD1; J gene: TRBJ1-3; V gene: TRBV27; clone size: .; CDR3 protein: CASGYGTGSTIYF; CDR3 DNA: TGTGCCAGCGGGTACGGGACAGGGAGTACCATATATTTT
D gene: .; J gene: TRBJ1-5; V gene: TRBV5-6; clone size: .; CDR3 protein: CASSLGTGFVNQPQHF; CDR3 DNA: TGTGCCAGCAGCTTGGGAACAGGATTTGTCAATCAGCCCCAGCATTTT
D gene: .; J gene: TRBJ1-1; V gene: TRBV12-5; clone size: .; CDR3 protein: CASGSSYTEAFF; CDR3 DNA: TGTGCTAGTGGTTCTTCGTACACTGAAGCTTTCTTT
D gene: TRBD1; J gene: TRBJ2-2; V gene: TRBV7-9; clone size: .; CDR3 protein: CASSSWDRNTGELFF; CDR3 DNA: TGTGCCAGCAGCTCCTGGGACAGGAACACCGGGGAGCTGTTTTTT
D gene: TRBD2; J gene: TRBJ2-3; V gene: TRBV7-4; clone size: .; CDR3 protein: CASSLASGRAGDTQYF; CDR3 DNA: TGTGCCAGCAGCTTGGCTAGCGGGAGGGCCGGAGATACGCAGTATTTT